This T cell receptor (beta chain) was sequenced for a study of blood T cells in healthy people across ages (dated by TCRdb to 2015 to 2017). As for the study more broadly: Template switching captured roughly one uniquely barcoded TCR beta cDNA molecule per two T cells in model experiments. Two additional independent replicas of 1 million unique cDNA reads from the same blood draw were analyzed for two donors (one aged 18 to 30 and one aged 80 or older). Donors were grouped into four age groups: young (average roughly 15 years), middle-aged (about 40), aged (about 59) and long-lived (about 89). To avoid experimental bias, donors of different ages were randomly spread across the sequencing lanes. Age-related changes in TCR beta repertoire diversity were measured in the study by deep sequencing normalized with unique cDNA molecular identifiers. Study-wide conclusions, independent of this receptor: Observed TCR beta diversity per million T cells fell roughly linearly with age, and a significant reduction was already apparent by age approximately 40. The percentage of naive T cells measured by flow cytometry correlated strongly with observed TCR beta diversity. Conclusive comparison of naive and antigen-experienced compartments was prevented by the profiling of bulk unsorted PBMCs. Estimates of total diversity from one million sequenced T cells were regarded as lower bounds and underestimates. Because donor CMV infection status was unknown, age-related changes in expanded clonotypes were potentially confounded. Compared with the aged group, the long-lived group had more naive CD4+ T cells, fewer expanded clones and increased TCR diversity, a pattern suggesting age selection.

The library was produced with 5' RACE. Sequencer: Illumina HiSeq 2500. A second PCR of roughly 7 to 12 cycles was performed with a sample-barcoded 5' primer and a J-beta primer mix. Each TCR beta cDNA molecule received a unique molecular identifier from a template-switch 5' adaptor carrying 12 random nucleotides. Each sample yielded at least 3 million CDR3-containing paired-end reads. First-strand cDNA synthesis was performed from all RNA using the Mint cDNA synthesis kit, with priming by a TRBC-specific oligonucleotide. Following uracil-DNA glycosylase treatment, a first 18-cycle PCR with universal primers M1SS and BC2_uni_R was performed on all cDNA. As for the original processing: For normalization, 1 million high-quality reads were randomly selected from each sample, with every read carrying a distinct molecular identifier. Reads sharing molecular identifiers were discarded rather than binned into consensus sequences. MiTCR, with a Q25 quality threshold and the strictest error-elimination algorithm, was used for CDR3 identification, clonotype clustering and error correction. Lower-bound total TCR beta diversity was estimated with a nonparametric unseen species model using Euler transformation. Clones were called with MiXCR by TCRdb after fastp trimmed the public reads at Q25, and only in-frame beta chains were retained. Records with the same CDR3 protein are collapsed into one entry carrying the most frequent genes and DNA. TCRdb's processing, not the authors' own work, is the source of the V and J calls. The table for this sample lists approximately 1,000,000 distinct CDR3 sequences; 35% to 55% of them were counted only once. The top ten hold 15% to 20% of the sample.

For this clonotype: No cognate antigen has been identified for it. Per-base qualities were not stored, and no clone one base away is much larger.

Donors were roughly 40 systemically healthy Caucasian individuals from Russia aged roughly 6 to 95 years. Each donor gave roughly 9 milliliters of peripheral blood, drawn into EDTA-treated Vacutainer tubes. Ficoll-Paque density-gradient centrifugation was used to isolate PBMCs, with at least 6.5 million per sample. Trizol reagent was used to extract total RNA from PBMCs, with at least 6 micrograms per sample. For every donor, flow cytometry on a PBMC aliquot measured the percentage of naive CD45RAhigh/CD27high T cells. CDR1 and CDR2, looked up from the germline V gene, are SNHLY and FYNNEI. V loses 1 base, J loses 3 bases, and the germline ends lie 6 bases apart. Taken from cysteine to phenylalanine, the CDR3 has 13 residues. Only the CDR3 portion is preserved as DNA: 39 bases, with reading frame beginning at the first base.

Recombination linked TRBV2 to TRBJ2-5, with no D gene named confidently. The sequencing sample was made of blood. This TCR came from a woman aged 60-75 years in good health. The DNA sequence reads TGTGCCAGCAGTGAAGACCCGAAAGAGACCCAGTACTTC. Its coded protein is CASSEDPKETQYF.